At least ten counts were recorded for the clone carrying this T cell receptor beta chain. This specimen comes from a study of spatial heterogeneity in lung cancer. Unique molecular identifiers tagged every individual TCR cDNA molecule. Each CDR3 protein gets one entry after TCRdb re-called the 5' RACE reads with MiXCR. The repertoire includes approximately 44,000 distinct CDR3 sequences, roughly an eighth of them detected once, and 55% to 65% sits in the top ten. Time point defined: sample taken at primary tumor resection. Unsorted whole RNA samples from tumor, nontumor lung or frozen PBMC were sequenced. A total of around 72 untreated early-stage non-small cell lung cancer patients served as donors. The CDR3 contains 15 residues. Per germline, CDR1 MNHEY and CDR2 SMNVEV (reference sequence). The ends lost 5 bases at V and 3 bases at J; junction bases unmatched: 5.

V gene TRBV27 combines with J gene TRBJ1-4, with TRBD1 matching over 8 bases. This sequence originates from a male donor with early-stage non-small cell lung cancer. The material sequenced was PBMCs, taken at surgery. The DNA for the CDR3 is TGTGCCAGCAGTCGACCGGGACAGGCTAATGAAAAACTGTTTTTT. Residues: CASSRPGQANEKLFF.